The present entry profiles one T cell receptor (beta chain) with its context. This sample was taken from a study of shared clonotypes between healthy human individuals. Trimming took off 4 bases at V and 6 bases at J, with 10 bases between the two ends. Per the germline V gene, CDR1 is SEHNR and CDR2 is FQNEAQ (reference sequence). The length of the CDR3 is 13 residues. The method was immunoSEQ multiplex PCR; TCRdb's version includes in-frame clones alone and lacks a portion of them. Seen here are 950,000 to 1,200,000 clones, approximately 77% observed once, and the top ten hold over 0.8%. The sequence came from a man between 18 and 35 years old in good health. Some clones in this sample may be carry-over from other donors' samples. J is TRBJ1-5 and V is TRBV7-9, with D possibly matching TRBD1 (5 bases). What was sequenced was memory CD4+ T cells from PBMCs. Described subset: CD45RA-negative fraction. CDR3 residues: CASSSGGSQPQHF. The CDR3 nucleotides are TGTGCCAGCAGCTCCGGGGGGAGTCAGCCCCAGCATTTT.